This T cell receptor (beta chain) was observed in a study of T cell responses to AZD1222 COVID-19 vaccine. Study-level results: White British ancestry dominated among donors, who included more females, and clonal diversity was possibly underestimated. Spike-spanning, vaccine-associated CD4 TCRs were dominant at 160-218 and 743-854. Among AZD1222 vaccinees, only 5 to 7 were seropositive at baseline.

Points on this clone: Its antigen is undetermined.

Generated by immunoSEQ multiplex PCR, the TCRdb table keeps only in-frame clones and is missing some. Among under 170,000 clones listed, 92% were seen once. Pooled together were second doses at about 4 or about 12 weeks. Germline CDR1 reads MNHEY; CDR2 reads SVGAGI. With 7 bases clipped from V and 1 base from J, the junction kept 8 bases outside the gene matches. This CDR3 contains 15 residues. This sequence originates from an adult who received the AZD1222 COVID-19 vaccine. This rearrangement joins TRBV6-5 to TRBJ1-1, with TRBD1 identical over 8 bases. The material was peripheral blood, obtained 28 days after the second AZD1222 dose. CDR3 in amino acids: CASTLGQGANTEAFF. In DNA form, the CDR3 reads TGTGCCAGCACCCTGGGGCAGGGGGCGAACACTGAAGCTTTCTTT.